Following are 5 T cell receptor beta chains from one sample sequenced in a study of blood T cell repertoires in COVID-19. Libraries were prepared by immunoSEQ multiplex PCR; TCRdb keeps only in-frame clonotypes and omits some of them. The table includes 200,000 to 250,000 clones, around 81% detected once. Sequencing used peripheral blood. Receptors were obtained from a woman in her 70s with acute or convalescent COVID-19.

The rearrangement joins TRBV18 to TRBJ1-2; a weak D match, TRBD1 (6 bases). CDR1 and CDR2 from the germline V gene are KGHSH and LQKENI. CDR3 length: 15 residues. The germline V and J ends were trimmed by 6 bases and 4 bases, with 18 bases remaining between them. The DNA of the CDR3 is TGTGCCAGCTCGCTGAACAGGGAATTAGGCTATGGCTACACCTTC. Protein product: CASSLNRELGYGYTF.

CDR3 sequence reads: CASSFGGSVLNTEAFF. CDR3 coding DNA: TGTGCCAGCAGCTTCGGAGGGTCCGTCCTGAACACTGAAGCTTTCTTT. J is TRBJ1-1 and V is TRBV5-5; no firm D call. The CDR3 length is 16 residues. V lost 2 bases to trimming and J lost 0 bases, with 14 bases between them. CDR1 is SGHKS and CDR2 is YYEKEE in the germline V gene (reference sequence). Supplemented by reference TRBV5-5 and TRBJ1-1, the full variable domain reads DAGVTQSPTHLIKTRGQQVTLRCSPISGHKSVSWYQQVLGQGPQFIFQYYEKEERGRGNFPDRFSARQFPNYSSELNVNALLLGDSALYLCASSFGGSVLNTEAFFGQGTRLTVV.

The V gene is TRBV5-5, the J gene TRBJ1-1; 7 bases are a match to TRBD1. The CDR3 length is 16 residues. With 1 base clipped from V and 3 bases from J, the junction kept 9 bases outside the gene matches. Germline CDR1 is SGHKS and CDR2 is YYEKEE (reference sequence). CDR3 residues: CASSLRTTGVDTEAFF. The DNA for the CDR3 is TGTGCCAGCAGCTTGCGAACTACAGGGGTCGACACTGAAGCTTTCTTT.

A single count supports this clone. The V call is TRBV21-1, the J call TRBJ1-5; the table assigns TRBD1, which was not confirmed against the DNA. TRBV21-1 is noted as a pseudogene. The CDR3 length is 18 residues. The CDR3: CASSRLLGQVFSNQPQHF. Here the CDR3 DNA reads TGTGCCAGCAGCCGCCTTTTGGGACAGGTCTTTAGCAATCAGCCCCAGCATTTT.

This chain connects TRBV30 to TRBJ2-1; 7 bases are shared with TRBD2. The germline V gene has CDR1 GTSNPN and CDR2 SVGIG (reference sequence). V lost 0 bases, J lost 0 bases, and 8 bases stayed unmatched. This CDR3 region has 17 residues. CDR3: CAWSVTLGGGSYNEQFF. In DNA, the CDR3 is TGTGCCTGGAGTGTAACATTGGGCGGGGGCTCCTACAATGAGCAGTTCTTC. Filled out from reference TRBV30 and TRBJ2-1, the complete variable domain reads SQTIHQWPATLVQPVGSPLSLECTVEGTSNPNLYWYRQAAGRGLQLLFYSVGIGQISSEVPQNLSASRPQDRQFILSSKKLLLSDSGFYLCAWSVTLGGGSYNEQFFGPGTRLTVL.